Listed here are 14 T cell receptor beta chains from one sample, sequenced in a study of blood T cell repertoires in COVID-19. TCRdb's copy holds only in-frame clones and misses some; the assay was immunoSEQ multiplex PCR. The data contain roughly 520,000 clones, around 89% of them singletons. The sequenced material came from PBMCs or T cells enriched from blood (not recorded which). The receptors come from a woman in her forties who had recovered from COVID-19.

The chain links TRBV6-5 to TRBJ1-2; possibly TRBD1 for D (5 bases). Germline lookup yields CDR1 MNHEY and CDR2 SVGAGI. The CDR3 has 15 residues. V lost 4 bases, J lost 2 bases, and 14 bases lay in between. The DNA of the CDR3 is TGTGCCAGCAGTTCTCTCCCTAAGGGGAACTATGGCTACACCTTC. Protein sequence: CASSSLPKGNYGYTF.

On this clone itself: This specimen includes other DNA sequences encoding the same CDR3. CDR3 sequence (DNA): TGTGCCAGCAGCTCCGGGACAGGGGGCGGCTACACCTTC. Translation: CASSSGTGGGYTF. The rearrangement links TRBV7-2 to TRBJ1-2; 12 nucleotides align to TRBD1. The CDR3 is 13 amino acids. Germline values: CDR1 SGHTA, CDR2 FQGNSA. V lost 4 bases, J lost 8 bases, and 2 bases stayed unmatched.

The genes are TRBV5-6 and TRBJ2-7, with 8 bases that match TRBD2. This CDR3 is built from 14 residues. Per the germline V gene, CDR1 is SGHDT and CDR2 is YYEEEE. J lost 3 bases, V lost 4 bases, and 6 bases had no gene match. The CDR3 DNA is TGTGCCAGCAGCCGGGAGGGCCAAGACTACGAGCAGTACTTC. This codes for CASSREGQDYEQYF.

The chain joins TRBV15 to TRBJ2-3, with TRBD2 matching over 12 bases. The junction had 12 bases not matched to a gene; V was cut back by 0 bases and J by 2 bases. Germline assignment: CDR1 LNHNV and CDR2 YYDKDF (reference sequence). The CDR3 sequence is 20 residues long. The CDR3 spells CATSRDPWTSGDILTDTQYF. CDR3 in DNA: TGTGCCACCAGCAGAGACCCCTGGACTAGCGGGGATATACTCACAGATACGCAGTATTTT.

The CDR3 loop is CASSLVRGTSYNEQFF. The CDR3 region has the DNA TGCGCCAGCAGCTTGGTCAGGGGAACCTCCTACAATGAGCAGTTCTTC. The chain employs TRBV5-1 and TRBJ2-1; maybe TRBD1 (6 bases). The CDR3 runs to 16 residues. Germline assignment: CDR1 SGHRS and CDR2 YFSETQ. Trimming removed 0 bases at V and 0 bases at J, with 10 bases between.

This clone was observed once. The J gene is TRBJ2-5, the V gene TRBV9; no clear D. The germline gives CDR1 SGDLS, CDR2 YYNGEE. V lost 0 bases to trimming and J lost 7 bases, with 10 bases between them. The CDR3 contains 13 residues. The CDR3 is CASSVGLRGTQYF. CDR3 nucleotides: TGTGCCAGCAGCGTAGGTCTACGCGGGACCCAGTACTTC.

V gene TRBV9 combines with J gene TRBJ2-5; 8 bases line up with TRBD2. Germline CDR1 is SGDLS and CDR2 is YYNGEE. Trimming took 6 bases from V and 5 from J; bases not matched to a gene: 9. CDR3 length: 14 amino acids. In DNA form, the CDR3 reads TGTGCCAGCACCCTCCAGCCGGGAGGGGAGACCCAGTACTTC. Translation: CASTLQPGGETQYF.

This chain connects TRBV4-1 to TRBJ1-2, with TRBD1 matching 9 bases. V trimming: 0 bases; J trimming: 8 bases; junction bases outside the gene matches: 10. The CDR3 has 16 amino acids. Per germline, CDR1 MGHRA and CDR2 YSYEKL. The CDR3 DNA reads TGCGCCAGCAGCCAAGATCCGGGACAGGGATTTGAGGGCTACACCTTC. This translates into CASSQDPGQGFEGYTF.

The chain carries TRBV9 and TRBJ1-2; 8 bases agree with TRBD1. The CDR3 is 16 amino acids. The V segment lost 0 bases and the J segment 4 bases; nucleotides outside the gene matches: 8. Per the germline V gene, CDR1 is SGDLS and CDR2 is YYNGEE. The CDR3 here is CASSVALQGEAYGYTF. DNA for the CDR3: TGTGCCAGCAGCGTAGCCTTACAGGGGGAGGCCTATGGCTACACCTTC.

The chain joins TRBV4-3 to TRBJ2-7, with D perhaps matching TRBD2 (5 bases). With 4 bases removed from V and 3 bases from J, the gap between germline ends came to 13 bases. CDR3 length: 14 residues. The germline CDR1 and CDR2 sequences are LGHNA and YSLEER. CDR3: CASSRERNYYEQYF. CDR3 nucleotide sequence: TGCGCCAGCAGCCGTGAGCGGAATTACTACGAGCAGTACTTC.

This clone was seen a few times. The sample holds other DNA sequences that translate to the same CDR3. The gene calls are TRBV2 and TRBJ1-3; tentatively, D is TRBD1 (6 bases). Germline loops: CDR1 SNHLY, CDR2 FYNNEI. Trimming stripped 5 bases from V and 1 base from J, with 12 bases between. The CDR3 loop spans 15 amino acids. CDR3 loop: CASSTGQTSGNTIYF. DNA for the CDR3: TGTGCCAGCAGTACTGGACAGACGTCTGGAAACACCATATATTTT.

This clone occurred once. The chain recombines TRBV18 with TRBJ2-1; 12 nucleotides align to TRBD2. The germline V gene has CDR1 KGHSH and CDR2 LQKENI. The CDR3 consists of 15 residues. The V segment lost 4 bases and the J segment 6 bases; nucleotides outside the gene matches: 4. The CDR3 sequence: CASSLGLAGVNEQFF. CDR3 coding DNA: TGTGCCAGCTCACTGGGACTAGCGGGCGTCAATGAGCAGTTCTTC.

Turning to this clone: Additional DNA sequences in this sample encode the identical CDR3. The chain links TRBV7-8 to TRBJ1-2; 7 bases line up with TRBD1. This CDR3 contains 13 residues. V lost 5 bases, J lost 3 bases, and 3 bases stayed unmatched. Germline V lookup: CDR1 SGHVS, CDR2 FQNEAQ. The CDR3 sequence: CASSRDRDYGYTF. CDR3 DNA: TGTGCCAGCAGCCGCGACAGGGACTATGGCTACACCTTC.

The chain combines TRBV6-2 or TRBV6-3 with TRBJ1-1; 8 bases are a match to TRBD1. J lost 3 bases, V lost 6 bases, and 6 bases had no gene match. CDR3 length: 14 amino acids. Germline assignment: CDR1 MNHEY and CDR2 SVGEGT. The CDR3 DNA is TGTGCCAGCAGCTTTCAGGGGGCGCACACTGAAGCTTTCTTT. Its translation: CASSFQGAHTEAFF.